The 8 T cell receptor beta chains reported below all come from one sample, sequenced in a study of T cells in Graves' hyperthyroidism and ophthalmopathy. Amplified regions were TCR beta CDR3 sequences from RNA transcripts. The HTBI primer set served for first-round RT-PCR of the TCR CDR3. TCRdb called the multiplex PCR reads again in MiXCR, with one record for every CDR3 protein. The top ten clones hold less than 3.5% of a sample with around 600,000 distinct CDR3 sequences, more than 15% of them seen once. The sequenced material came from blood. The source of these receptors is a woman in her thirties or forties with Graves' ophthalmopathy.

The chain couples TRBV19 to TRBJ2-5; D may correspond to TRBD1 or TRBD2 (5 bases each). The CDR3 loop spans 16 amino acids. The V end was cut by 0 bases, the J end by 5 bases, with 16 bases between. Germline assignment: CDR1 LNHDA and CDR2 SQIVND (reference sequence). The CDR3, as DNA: TGTGCCAGTAGTATAGATGGCAGTTGGGGGAAGGAGACCCAGTACTTC. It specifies CASSIDGSWGKETQYF. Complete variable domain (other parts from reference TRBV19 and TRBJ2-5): DGGITQSPKYLFRKEGQNVTLSCEQNLNHDAMYWYRQDPGQGLRLIYYSQIVNDFQKGDIAEGYSVSREKKESFPLTVTSAQKNPTAFYLCASSIDGSWGKETQYFGPGTRLLVL.

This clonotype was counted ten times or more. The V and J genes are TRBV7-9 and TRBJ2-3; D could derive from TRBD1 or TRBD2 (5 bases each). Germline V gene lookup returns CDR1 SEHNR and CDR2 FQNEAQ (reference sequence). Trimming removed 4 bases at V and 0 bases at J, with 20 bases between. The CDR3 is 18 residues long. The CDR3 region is CASSSTKTGTVSTDTQYF. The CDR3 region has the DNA TGTGCCAGCAGCTCTACGAAGACCGGGACGGTGAGCACAGATACGCAGTATTTT. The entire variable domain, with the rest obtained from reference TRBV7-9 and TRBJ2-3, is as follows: DTGVSQNPRHKITKRGQNVTFRCDPISEHNRLYWYRQTLGQGPEFLTYFQNEAQLEKSRLLSDRFSAERPKGSFSTLEIQRTEQGDSAMYLCASSSTKTGTVSTDTQYFGPGTRLTVL.

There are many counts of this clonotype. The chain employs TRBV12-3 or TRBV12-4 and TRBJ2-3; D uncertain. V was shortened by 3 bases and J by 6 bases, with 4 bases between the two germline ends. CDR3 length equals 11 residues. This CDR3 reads CASSFRDTQYF. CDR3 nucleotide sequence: TGTGCCAGCAGTTTCCGCGATACGCAGTATTTT.

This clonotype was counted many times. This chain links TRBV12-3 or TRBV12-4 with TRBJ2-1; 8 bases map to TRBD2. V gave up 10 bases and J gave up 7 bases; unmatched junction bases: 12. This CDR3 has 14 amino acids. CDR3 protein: CATRLWRGENEQFF. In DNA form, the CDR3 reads TGTGCCACTAGGCTTTGGCGGGGGGAAAATGAGCAGTTCTTC.

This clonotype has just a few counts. CDR3 bases: TGTGCCAGCCTAGGTCGAGCAGGTACCAATCAGCCCCAGCATTTT. Protein product: CASLGRAGTNQPQHF. The V gene is TRBV2, the J gene TRBJ1-5; D ambiguous. This CDR3 contains 15 residues. V was trimmed by 8 bases and J by 3 bases, leaving 17 bases between them. Germline-derived CDR1 and CDR2 are SNHLY and FYNNEI.

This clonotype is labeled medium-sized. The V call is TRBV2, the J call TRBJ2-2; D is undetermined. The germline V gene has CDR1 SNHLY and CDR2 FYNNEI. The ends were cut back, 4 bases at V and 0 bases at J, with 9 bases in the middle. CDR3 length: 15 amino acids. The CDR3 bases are TGTGCCAGCAGTGCGGACCCCTCGAACACCGGGGAGCTGTTTTTT. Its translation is CASSADPSNTGELFF.

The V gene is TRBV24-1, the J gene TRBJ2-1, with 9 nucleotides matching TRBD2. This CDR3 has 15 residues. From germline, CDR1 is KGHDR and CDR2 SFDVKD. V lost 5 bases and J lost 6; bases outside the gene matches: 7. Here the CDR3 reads CATSAGSGRGNEQFF. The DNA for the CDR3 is TGTGCCACCAGTGCGGGTAGCGGGAGAGGCAATGAGCAGTTCTTC.

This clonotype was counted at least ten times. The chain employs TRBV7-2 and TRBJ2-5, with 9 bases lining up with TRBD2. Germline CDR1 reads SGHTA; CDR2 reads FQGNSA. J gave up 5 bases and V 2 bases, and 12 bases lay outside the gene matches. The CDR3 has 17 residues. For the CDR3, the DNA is TGTGCCAGCAGCTTAAGGACTAGCGTAAGCGGCGGGGAGACCCAGTACTTC. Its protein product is CASSLRTSVSGGETQYF.